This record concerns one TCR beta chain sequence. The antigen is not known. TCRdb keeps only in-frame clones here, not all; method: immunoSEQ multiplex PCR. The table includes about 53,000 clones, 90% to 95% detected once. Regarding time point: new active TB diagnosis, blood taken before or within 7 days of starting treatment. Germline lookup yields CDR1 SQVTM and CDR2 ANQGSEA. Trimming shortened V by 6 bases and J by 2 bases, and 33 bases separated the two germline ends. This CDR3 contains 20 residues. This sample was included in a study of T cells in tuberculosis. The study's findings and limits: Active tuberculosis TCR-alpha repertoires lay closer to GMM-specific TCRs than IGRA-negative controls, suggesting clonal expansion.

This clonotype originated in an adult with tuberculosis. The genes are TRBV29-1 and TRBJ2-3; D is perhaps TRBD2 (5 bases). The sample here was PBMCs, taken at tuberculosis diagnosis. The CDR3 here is CSVNPPQGSSGRYFTDTQYF. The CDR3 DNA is TGCAGCGTGAATCCCCCACAAGGGAGCAGTGGCCGGTACTTCACAGATACGCAGTATTTT.